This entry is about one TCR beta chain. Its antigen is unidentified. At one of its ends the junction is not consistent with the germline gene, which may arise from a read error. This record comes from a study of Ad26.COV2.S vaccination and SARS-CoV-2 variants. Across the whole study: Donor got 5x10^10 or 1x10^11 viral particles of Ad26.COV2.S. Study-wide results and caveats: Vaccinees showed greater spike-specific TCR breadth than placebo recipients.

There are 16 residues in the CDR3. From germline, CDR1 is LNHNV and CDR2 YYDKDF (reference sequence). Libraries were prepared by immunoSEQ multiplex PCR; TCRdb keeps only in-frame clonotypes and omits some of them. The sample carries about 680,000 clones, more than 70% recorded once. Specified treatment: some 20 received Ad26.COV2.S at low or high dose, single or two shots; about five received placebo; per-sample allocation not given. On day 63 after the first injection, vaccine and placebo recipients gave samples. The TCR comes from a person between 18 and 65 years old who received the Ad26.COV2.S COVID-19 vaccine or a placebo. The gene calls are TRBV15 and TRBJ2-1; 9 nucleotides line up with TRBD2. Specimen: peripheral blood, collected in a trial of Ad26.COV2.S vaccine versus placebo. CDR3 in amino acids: CATSRVGTSSHNEQFF. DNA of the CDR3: TGTGCCACCAGCAGAGTGGGGACTAGCTCCCACAATGAGCAGTTCTTC.